This TCR beta chain was identified during a study of identical twins. J lost 1 base, V lost 6 bases, and 14 bases had no gene match. The V gene's germline CDR1 is MDHEN and CDR2 SYDVKM. The CDR3 runs 18 residues. All donors comprised healthy Caucasians. Findings and caveats of the study: Clonotypes of the beta chain that were abundant in cord blood carried fewer insertions (memory repertoires showed none).

About this clonotype itself: Its antigen is unidentified.

cDNA molecules carried unique molecular identifiers, and template switching added a universal primer site. Each CDR3 protein is one row after TCRdb ran MiXCR on the 5' RACE reads. The sample has under 250,000 distinct CDR3 sequences, about 13% seen once. These data were also filed under a second study, of yellow fever vaccine responses in identical twins.

Material: memory (CD45RO+) T cells sorted from blood. J is TRBJ2-5 and V is TRBV28, with TRBD1 matching over 10 bases. This clonotype was sampled from a woman aged 18-29 years in good health. CDR3 in DNA: TGTGCCAGCAGCACCGGGACAGGGGTGCTCAGGGGCCAAGAGACCCAGTACTTC. Amino acids: CASSTGTGVLRGQETQYF.